This T cell receptor (beta chain) was sequenced for a study of blood T cells in healthy people across ages. Study-wide findings and caveats: The study regarded diversity estimates from one million T cells as underestimates. Strongly correlated with naive T cell percentage was TCR beta diversity. The unknown donor CMV status may have confounded expanded clonotype changes.

This CDR3 spans 16 amino acids. Germline trimming cut 8 bases from V and 3 bases from J; bases unmatched to any gene: 13. CDR1 and CDR2 (germline): LNHNV, YYDKDF (reference sequence). Primers used in a second PCR of about 7 to 12 cycles were a sample-barcoded 5' primer and a J-beta primer mix. Samples each returned at least 3 million CDR3-containing paired-end reads. TCRdb processed the 5' RACE reads anew with MiXCR; each CDR3 protein has one entry. The sample holds under 1,100,000 distinct CDR3 sequences, about 25% seen once. The sample holds a few counts of this clonotype. Its antigen is not identified. The sample was also reused in another study, on T cells of mothers and their children.

The receptor was isolated from a girl aged 2 to 10 in good health. J is TRBJ2-5 and V is TRBV15; 9 positions agree with TRBD2. The source material was blood. The CDR3 DNA follows: TGTGCCACCGCGGTTTTAGACGGACTAGCGAAAGAGACCCAGTACTTC. This translates into CATAVLDGLAKETQYF. The entire variable domain, with the rest obtained from reference TRBV15 and TRBJ2-5, is as follows: DAMVIQNPRYQVTQFGKPVTLSCSQTLNHNVMYWYQQKSSQAPKLLFHYYDKDFNNEADTPDNFQSRRPNTSFCFLDIRSPGLGDTAMYLCATAVLDGLAKETQYFGPGTRLLVL.